This record covers a single T cell receptor (beta chain). Antigen unknown. Primers: 60 Vbeta forward and 13 Jbeta reverse. Authors' methods: Later reanalysis found around 74 million unique TCR beta chains, 10 million to 12 million of them shared. Sequencing was performed with immunoSEQ multiplex PCR; in TCRdb, only in-frame clones are kept and a portion is missing. The V and J calls and clone size are taken from that table; D and trimming were inferred from the DNA. Of some 120,000 clones in the sample, around four fifths are singletons; the top ten hold over 3%. This sample is part of a study of cytomegalovirus exposure and HLA in healthy donors. Study summary: Of some 360 genotyped donors, 70% to 85% clustered with self-reported Caucasian donors.

The germline V gene has CDR1 SGDLS and CDR2 YYNGEE. V lost 3 bases, J lost 6 bases, and 12 bases stayed unmatched. The CDR3 has 16 residues. Study-level points and caveats: Most observed TCR sequences were rare, whereas some public TCRs were detected in many donors. The Asian-associated ancestry cluster reportedly had fewer N-insertions than the 666-donor mean in a later analysis.

The sequence was obtained from a middle-aged woman in good health and CMV-seropositive. This chain uses TRBV9 with TRBJ2-1, with 7 nucleotides matching TRBD2. Sample: PBMCs. The CDR3 DNA sequence: TGTGCCAGCAGCGCCCGACTTGCGGGAGACCGCAATGAGCAGTTCTTC. As protein: CASSARLAGDRNEQFF.